The clone carrying this T cell receptor beta chain was seen just once. The antigen is not known. Thawed unstimulated PBMCs were FACS-sorted by CD3, CD4 and CD8 into two populations. Libraries were prepared by immunoSEQ multiplex PCR; TCRdb keeps only in-frame clonotypes and omits some of them. The sample records around 35,000 clones, around 94% being singletons. These data are taken from a study of T cell clones after liver transplantation. Study details: Post-transplant blood was tracked for graft-donor-reactive T cell clones identified in a pre-transplant mixed lymphocyte reaction. Samples came pre-transplant, pre-randomization before withdrawal, and post-randomization after withdrawal ended. Study-wide points: A larger donor-reactive than third-party decline suggested partial antigen-specific deletion.

V dropped 4 bases and J dropped 4; count of bases not matched to a gene: 9. The CDR3 is 16 amino acids. CDR1 is SGHRS, CDR2 YFSETQ, per germline. Sequenced material: CD8+ T cells from blood, taken 12 months after liver transplant. The chain couples TRBV5-1 to TRBJ2-1; 9 nucleotides line up with TRBD2. The TCR comes from a human patient who received a liver transplant. A subset of T cells may come from the graft donor. The CDR3 DNA follows: TGCGCCAGCAGCCCTGAAGGCCTAGCGGGGTACAATGAGCAGTTCTTC. Its protein is CASSPEGLAGYNEQFF. The full variable domain, completed using reference TRBV5-1 and TRBJ2-1, is KAGVTQTPRYLIKTRGQQVTLSCSPISGHRSVSWYQQTPGQGLQFLFEYFSETQRNKGNFPGRFSGRQFSNSRSEMNVSTLELGDSALYLCASSPEGLAGYNEQFFGPGTRLTVL.